Shown below are 3 T cell receptor beta chains from a single sample sequenced in a study of blood T cell repertoires in COVID-19. TCRdb keeps only in-frame clones here, not all; method: immunoSEQ multiplex PCR. The table records over 70,000 clones, about 77% of them present only once. The sample consisted of peripheral blood. The receptors come from a woman aged 80 or over with acute or convalescent COVID-19.

The chain couples TRBV7-6 to TRBJ1-2; 9 bases line up with TRBD1. Germline-derived CDR1 and CDR2 are SGHVS and FNYEAQ. The ends lost 5 bases at V and 5 bases at J; junction bases unmatched: 12. CDR3 size: 16 residues. The CDR3 loop reads CASSTTGTGPNYGYTF. CDR3 bases: TGTGCCAGCAGCACAACGGGGACAGGGCCCAATTATGGCTACACCTTC. Together with reference TRBV7-6 and TRBJ1-2, the CDR3 gives the full variable domain: GAGVSQSPRYKVTKRGQDVALRCDPISGHVSLYWYRQALGQGPEFLTYFNYEAQQDKSGLPNDRFSAERPEGSISTLTIQRTEQRDSAMYRCASSTTGTGPNYGYTFGSGTRLTVV.

This clone is a singleton in its sample. V is TRBV5-1 and J is TRBJ1-1, with D possibly being TRBD1 (5 bases). Germline V CDR1 and CDR2: SGHRS, YFSETQ. The V end lost 4 bases, the J end lost 3 bases, and 10 bases lay between the germline ends. The CDR3 covers 13 residues. The CDR3 here is CASSTQGDTEAFF. CDR3 DNA sequence: TGCGCCAGCAGCACTCAGGGTGACACTGAAGCTTTCTTT.

This clone was seen just once. The chain combines TRBV5-4 with TRBJ1-4; D remains unclear. This CDR3 has 13 residues. The V gene lost 0 bases and the J gene lost 11 bases, with 11 bases spanning the gap. Germline CDR1 SGHNT, CDR2 YYREEE (reference sequence). CDR3 DNA: TGTGCCAGCAGCTTGGCCGGATCGGGGAAACTGTTTTTT. Its protein product is CASSLAGSGKLFF.